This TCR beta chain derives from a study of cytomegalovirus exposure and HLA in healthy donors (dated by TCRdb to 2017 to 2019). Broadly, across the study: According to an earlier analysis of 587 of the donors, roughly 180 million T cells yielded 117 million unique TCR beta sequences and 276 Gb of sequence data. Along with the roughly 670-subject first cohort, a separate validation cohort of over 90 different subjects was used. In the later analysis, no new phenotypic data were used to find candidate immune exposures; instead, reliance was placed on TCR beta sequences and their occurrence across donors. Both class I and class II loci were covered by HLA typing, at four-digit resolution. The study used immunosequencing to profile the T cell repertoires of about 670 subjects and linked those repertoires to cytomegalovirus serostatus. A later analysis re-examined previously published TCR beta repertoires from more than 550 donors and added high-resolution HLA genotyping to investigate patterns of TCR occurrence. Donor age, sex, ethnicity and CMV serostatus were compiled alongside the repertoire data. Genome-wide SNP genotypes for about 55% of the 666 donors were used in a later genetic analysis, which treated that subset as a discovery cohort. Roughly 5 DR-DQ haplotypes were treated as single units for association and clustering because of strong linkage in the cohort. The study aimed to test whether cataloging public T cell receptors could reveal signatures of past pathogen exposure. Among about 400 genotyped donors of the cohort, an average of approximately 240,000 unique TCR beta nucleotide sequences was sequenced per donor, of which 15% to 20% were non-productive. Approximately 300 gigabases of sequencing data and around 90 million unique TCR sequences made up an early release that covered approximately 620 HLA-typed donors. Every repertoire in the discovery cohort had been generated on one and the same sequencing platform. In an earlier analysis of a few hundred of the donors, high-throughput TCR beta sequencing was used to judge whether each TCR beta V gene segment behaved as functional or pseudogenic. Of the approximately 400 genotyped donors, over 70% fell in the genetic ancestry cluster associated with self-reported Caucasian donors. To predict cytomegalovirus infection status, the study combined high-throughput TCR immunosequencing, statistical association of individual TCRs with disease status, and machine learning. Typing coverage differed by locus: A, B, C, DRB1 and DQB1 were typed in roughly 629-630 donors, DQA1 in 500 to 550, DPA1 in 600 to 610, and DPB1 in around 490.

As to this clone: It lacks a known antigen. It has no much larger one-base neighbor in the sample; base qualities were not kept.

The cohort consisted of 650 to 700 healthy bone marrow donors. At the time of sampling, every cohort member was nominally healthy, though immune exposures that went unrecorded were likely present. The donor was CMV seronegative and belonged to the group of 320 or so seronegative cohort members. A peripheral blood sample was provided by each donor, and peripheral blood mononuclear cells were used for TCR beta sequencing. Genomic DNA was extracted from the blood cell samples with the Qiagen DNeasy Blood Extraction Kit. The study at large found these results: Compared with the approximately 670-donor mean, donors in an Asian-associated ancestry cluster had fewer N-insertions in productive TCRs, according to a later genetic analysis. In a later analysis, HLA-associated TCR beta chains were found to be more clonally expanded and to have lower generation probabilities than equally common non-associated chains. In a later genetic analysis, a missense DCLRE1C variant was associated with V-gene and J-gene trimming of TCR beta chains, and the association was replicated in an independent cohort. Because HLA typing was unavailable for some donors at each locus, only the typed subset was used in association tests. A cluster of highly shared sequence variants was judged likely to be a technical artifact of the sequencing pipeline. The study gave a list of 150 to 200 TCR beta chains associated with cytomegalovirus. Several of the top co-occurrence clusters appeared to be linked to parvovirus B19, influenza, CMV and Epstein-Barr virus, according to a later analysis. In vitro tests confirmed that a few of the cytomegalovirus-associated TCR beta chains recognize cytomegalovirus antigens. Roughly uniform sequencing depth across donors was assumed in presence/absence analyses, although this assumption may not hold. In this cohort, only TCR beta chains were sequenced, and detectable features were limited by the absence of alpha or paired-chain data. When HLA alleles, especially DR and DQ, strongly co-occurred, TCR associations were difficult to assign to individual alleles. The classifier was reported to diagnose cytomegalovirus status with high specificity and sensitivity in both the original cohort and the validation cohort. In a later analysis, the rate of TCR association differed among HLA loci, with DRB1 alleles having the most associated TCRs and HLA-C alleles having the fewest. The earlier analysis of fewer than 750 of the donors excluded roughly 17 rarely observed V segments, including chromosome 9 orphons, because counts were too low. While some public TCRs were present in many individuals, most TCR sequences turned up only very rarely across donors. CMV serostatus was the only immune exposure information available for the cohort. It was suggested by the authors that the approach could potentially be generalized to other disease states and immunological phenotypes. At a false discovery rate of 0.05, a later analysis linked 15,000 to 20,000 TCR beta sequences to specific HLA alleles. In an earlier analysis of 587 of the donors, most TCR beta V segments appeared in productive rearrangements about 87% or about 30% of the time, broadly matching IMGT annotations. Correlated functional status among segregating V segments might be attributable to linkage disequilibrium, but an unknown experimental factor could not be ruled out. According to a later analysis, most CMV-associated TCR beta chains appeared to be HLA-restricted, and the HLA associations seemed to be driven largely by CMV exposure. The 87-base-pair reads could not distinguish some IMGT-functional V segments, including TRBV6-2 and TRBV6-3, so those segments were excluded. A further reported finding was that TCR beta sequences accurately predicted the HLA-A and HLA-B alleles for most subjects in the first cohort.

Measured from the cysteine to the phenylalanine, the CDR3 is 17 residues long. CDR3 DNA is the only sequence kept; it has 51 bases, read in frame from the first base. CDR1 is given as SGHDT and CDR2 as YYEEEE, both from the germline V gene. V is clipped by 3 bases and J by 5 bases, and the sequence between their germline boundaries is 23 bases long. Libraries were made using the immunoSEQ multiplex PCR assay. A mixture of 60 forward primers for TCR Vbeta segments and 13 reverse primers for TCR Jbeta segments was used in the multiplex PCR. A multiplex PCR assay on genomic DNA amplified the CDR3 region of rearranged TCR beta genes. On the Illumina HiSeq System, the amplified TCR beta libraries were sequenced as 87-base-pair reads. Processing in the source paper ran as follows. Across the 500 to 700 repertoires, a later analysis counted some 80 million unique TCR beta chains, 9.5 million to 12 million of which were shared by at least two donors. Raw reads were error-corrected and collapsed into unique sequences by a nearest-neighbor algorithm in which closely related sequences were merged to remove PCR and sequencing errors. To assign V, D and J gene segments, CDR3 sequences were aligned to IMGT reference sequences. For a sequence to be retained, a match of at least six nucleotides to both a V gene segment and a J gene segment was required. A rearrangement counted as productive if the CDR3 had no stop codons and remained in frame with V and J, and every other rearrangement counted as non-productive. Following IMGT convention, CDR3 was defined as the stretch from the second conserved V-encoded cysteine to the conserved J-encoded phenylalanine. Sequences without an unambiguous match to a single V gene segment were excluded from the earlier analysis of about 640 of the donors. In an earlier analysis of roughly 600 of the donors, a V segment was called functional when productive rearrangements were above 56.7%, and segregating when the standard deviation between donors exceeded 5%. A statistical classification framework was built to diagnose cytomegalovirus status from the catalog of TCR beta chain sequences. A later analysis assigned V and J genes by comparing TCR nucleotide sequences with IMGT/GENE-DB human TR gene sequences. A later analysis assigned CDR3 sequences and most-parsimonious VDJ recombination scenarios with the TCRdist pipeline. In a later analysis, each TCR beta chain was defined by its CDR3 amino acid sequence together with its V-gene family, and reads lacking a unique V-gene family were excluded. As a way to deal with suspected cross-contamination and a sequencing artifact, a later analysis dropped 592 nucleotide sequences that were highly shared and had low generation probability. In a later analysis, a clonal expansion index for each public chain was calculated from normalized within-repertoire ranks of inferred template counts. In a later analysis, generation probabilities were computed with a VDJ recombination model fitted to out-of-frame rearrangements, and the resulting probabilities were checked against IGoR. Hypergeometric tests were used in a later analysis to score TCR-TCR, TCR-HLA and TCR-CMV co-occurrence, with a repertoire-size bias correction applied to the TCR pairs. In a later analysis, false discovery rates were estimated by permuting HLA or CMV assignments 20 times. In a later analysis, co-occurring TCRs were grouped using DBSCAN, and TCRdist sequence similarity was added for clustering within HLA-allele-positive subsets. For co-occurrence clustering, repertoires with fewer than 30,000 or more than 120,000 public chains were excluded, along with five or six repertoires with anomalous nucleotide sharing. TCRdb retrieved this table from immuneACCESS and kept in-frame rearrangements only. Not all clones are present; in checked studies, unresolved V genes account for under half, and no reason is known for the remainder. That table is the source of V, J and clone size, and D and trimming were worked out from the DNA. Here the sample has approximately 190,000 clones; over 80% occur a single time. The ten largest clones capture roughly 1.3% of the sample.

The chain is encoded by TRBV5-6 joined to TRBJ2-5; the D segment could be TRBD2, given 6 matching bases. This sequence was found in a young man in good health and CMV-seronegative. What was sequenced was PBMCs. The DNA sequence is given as TGTGCCAGCAGCTCCTTCCAACCACTAGCTCCCGGGGAGACCCAGTACTTC. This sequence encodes CASSSFQPLAPGETQYF.